These 8 T cell receptor beta chains came from one sample sequenced in a study of cytomegalovirus exposure and HLA in healthy donors. Primers for the PCR totalled 60 Vbeta and 13 Jbeta. Only in-frame clones appear in the TCRdb table, and some are missing; sequencing was by immunoSEQ multiplex PCR. The table lists about 120,000 clones, roughly 63% of them singletons. The sample taken for sequencing was PBMCs. These receptors came from a man aged 30-40 years in good health and CMV-seropositive.

J is TRBJ2-3 and V is TRBV10-3; weak D call: TRBD1 (5 bases). The germline V gene has CDR1 ENHRY and CDR2 SYGVKD. V was trimmed by 9 bases and J by 0 bases, leaving 19 bases between them. The CDR3 is 16 residues long. CDR3 residues: CAIQPLWGSSTDTQYF. The CDR3 bases are TGTGCCATTCAGCCGTTATGGGGCTCTAGCACAGATACGCAGTATTTT.

The chain carries TRBV6-5 and TRBJ1-5, with 7 positions matching TRBD1. Germline loops: CDR1 MNHEY, CDR2 SVGAGI. CDR3 size: 14 residues. The J segment lost 4 bases and the V segment lost 10 bases, leaving 10 bases of the junction unmatched. CDR3 protein: CAIGGTDFNQPQHF. The CDR3 DNA sequence: TGTGCCATCGGCGGGACAGACTTTAATCAGCCCCAGCATTTT.

In this sample, this clone turned up once. The V gene is TRBV9, the J gene TRBJ2-3; 7 nucleotides agree with TRBD2. This CDR3 has 16 residues. Trimming removed 4 bases from V and 4 bases from J; junction bases left unmatched: 12. Germline V lookup: CDR1 SGDLS, CDR2 YYNGEE. This chain's CDR3 is CASSPRSGGVADTQYF. The CDR3 region has the DNA TGTGCCAGCAGCCCACGTTCGGGGGGAGTAGCAGATACGCAGTATTTT.

This chain links TRBV29-1 with TRBJ2-4; TRBD2 matches at 7 bases. The V segment lost 4 bases and the J segment 8 bases; nucleotides outside the gene matches: 14. The CDR3 consists of 15 residues. Germline V lookup: CDR1 SQVTM, CDR2 ANQGSEA. The CDR3 DNA reads as TGCAGCGTTGTAGGGCGAGGACTAGGGGCATACATTCAGTACTTC. Its protein is CSVVGRGLGAYIQYF.

V and J are TRBV21-1 and TRBJ2-7; the D segment call TRBD2 is taken from the table without a DNA check. TRBV21-1 is a pseudogene segment. The CDR3 length is 13 residues. The CDR3, as DNA: TGTGCCAGCGGTTTTAGCAGCTCCTACGAGCAGTACTTC. It translates to CASGFSSSYEQYF.

The chain joins TRBV11-2 to TRBJ1-2, with 10 bases that match TRBD1. The CDR3 sequence is 14 residues long. From germline, CDR1 is SGHAT and CDR2 FQNNGV. Trimming took 5 bases from V and 4 from J; bases not matched to a gene: 4. The chain's CDR3 is CASSGTGAFYGYTF. The CDR3, as DNA: TGTGCCAGCAGCGGGACAGGGGCCTTCTATGGCTACACCTTC.

The chain is built from TRBV7-9 and TRBJ1-5, with D uncertain. Germline CDR1 is SEHNR and CDR2 is FQNEAQ (reference sequence). The V and J ends lost 3 bases and 0 bases respectively, with 15 bases between them. There are 17 residues in the CDR3. CDR3 protein: CASSLAPGKHSNQPQHF. As DNA, the CDR3 is TGTGCCAGCAGCTTGGCCCCGGGAAAACATAGCAATCAGCCCCAGCATTTT.

This rearrangement joins TRBV2 to TRBJ1-5, with 8 bases identical to TRBD1. The V gene end was trimmed by 8 bases and the J gene end by 5 bases; junction bases not matched to a gene: 17. Germline lookup yields CDR1 SNHLY and CDR2 FYNNEI. This CDR3 has 17 amino acids. The CDR3 nucleotides are TGTGCCAGCGGTCGGCCTAGAGGACAGGGTATAGATCAGCCCCAGCATTTT. This gives the protein CASGRPRGQGIDQPQHF.